The entry that follows covers one TCR beta chain sequence. Sequencing used immunoSEQ multiplex PCR; TCRdb keeps in-frame clones, though not all of them. The repertoire holds 250,000 to 300,000 clones, with around 90% as singletons. The record originates from a study of blood T cell repertoires in COVID-19. Study-level background: From T cells, B-cell-depleted T cells, or PBMCs came the material, which was cDNA or gDNA.

V lost 4 bases and J lost 5, with 14 bases in between. From germline, CDR1 is LNHDA and CDR2 SQIVND (reference sequence). The CDR3 contains 14 residues. Clinical history reported by participants formed the basis on which cohorts were assigned. The gene calls are TRBV19 and TRBJ1-1; tentatively, D is TRBD1 (6 bases). What was sequenced was PBMCs or T cells enriched from blood (not recorded which). The source is a woman aged 55-70 years in a cohort exposed to, infected with or recovered from COVID-19 (not recorded which). The CDR3 DNA sequence: TGTGCCAGTAGTACAGTAACAGGGCCGACTGAAGCTTTCTTT. Translation gives CASSTVTGPTEAFF.